The 19 T cell receptor beta chains in this list originate from one sample, sequenced in a study of Graves' ophthalmopathy and Graves' hyperthyroidism. Transcripts of RNA were the source for amplifying TCR beta CDR3 regions. RT-PCR in the first round used HTBI primers; a second-round multiplex PCR followed. One entry per CDR3 protein results from TCRdb running MiXCR on the multiplex PCR reads. The sample lists 200,000 to 250,000 distinct CDR3 sequences, roughly 21% occurring once. Material for sequencing was peripheral blood. Receptor source: a woman aged 45 to 65 with Graves' ophthalmopathy.

This clonotype was seen repeatedly, ten times or more. The V and J genes are TRBV6-1 and TRBJ2-4; TRBD2 agrees at 8 bases. J was trimmed by 0 bases and V by 8 bases; bases with no gene match: 3. In germline, CDR1 is MNHNS, CDR2 SASEGT. This CDR3 is built from 14 residues. The CDR3 here is CASELAGAKNIQYF. The DNA of the CDR3 is TGTGCCAGCGAGCTAGCGGGAGCCAAAAACATTCAGTACTTC.

In this sample, this clonotype turned up many times. The chain employs TRBV5-1 and TRBJ1-2; D unresolved. Trimming removed 0 bases from V and 1 base from J, with 7 bases in between. CDR1 is SGHRS and CDR2 is YFSETQ in the germline V gene. This CDR3 has 14 amino acids. The chain's CDR3 is CASSLELGNYGYTF. The CDR3 DNA follows: TGCGCCAGCAGCTTGGAGTTGGGTAACTATGGCTACACCTTC.

This clonotype was seen ten or more times. The V and J genes are TRBV6-2 or TRBV6-3 and TRBJ1-1; D gene ambiguous. V lost 6 bases, J lost 1 base, and 6 bases lay in between. This CDR3 is built from 12 residues. From germline, CDR1 is MNHEY and CDR2 SVGEGT. This CDR3 is CASRLRNTEAFF. CDR3 sequence (DNA): TGTGCCAGCAGGCTGAGGAACACTGAAGCTTTCTTT.

In its sample, this clonotype was seen many times. The chain employs TRBV30 and TRBJ1-2; 7 bases agree with TRBD1. Germline trimming cut 4 bases from V and 7 bases from J; bases unmatched to any gene: 6. CDR1 and CDR2 (germline): GTSNPN, SVGIG (reference sequence). This CDR3 contains 12 residues. The CDR3 region is CAWKTQGFGYTF. DNA of the CDR3: TGTGCCTGGAAAACACAGGGGTTTGGCTACACCTTC.

This clonotype was detected many times. This chain uses TRBV27 with TRBJ2-7; 11 bases are a match to TRBD1. There are 14 residues in the CDR3. The germline CDR1 and CDR2 sequences are MNHEY and SMNVEV (reference sequence). J was trimmed by 5 bases and V by 4 bases; bases with no gene match: 4. The CDR3 nucleotides read TGTGCCAGCAGTTCCGGACAGGGGGCTAACGAGCAGTACTTC. Translation: CASSSGQGANEQYF.

The V gene is TRBV7-3, the J gene TRBJ2-2; perhaps TRBD2 as D (5 bases). The CDR3 is 14 amino acids. Germline V gene data show CDR1 as SGHTA and CDR2 as FQGTGA. V was clipped by 5 bases and J by 4 bases, with 11 bases between them. The CDR3 region has the DNA TGTGCCAGCAGCCCGCTGGGGAGCACCGGGGAGCTGTTTTTT. This codes for CASSPLGSTGELFF. Full variable domain (missing parts from reference TRBV7-3 and TRBJ2-2): GAGVSQTPSNKVTEKGKYVELRCDPISGHTALYWYRQSLGQGPEFLIYFQGTGAADDSGLPNDRFFAVRPEGSVSTLKIQRTERGDSAVYLCASSPLGSTGELFFGEGSRLTVL.

The V call is TRBV30, the J call TRBJ2-2, with 8 bases matching TRBD1. This CDR3 contains 15 residues. The trim removed 2 bases at V and 5 bases at J, leaving 7 bases unmatched. The germline V gene encodes CDR1 GTSNPN and CDR2 SVGIG (reference sequence). The CDR3 loop reads CAWSFRDRTTGELFF. DNA for the CDR3: TGTGCCTGGAGTTTCCGGGACAGGACGACCGGGGAGCTGTTTTTT.

This clonotype was recorded many times. The chain couples TRBV30 to TRBJ2-5; possible D gene TRBD1, 5 bases. Trimming shortened V by 0 bases and J by 3 bases, and 17 bases separated the two germline ends. Germline lookup yields CDR1 GTSNPN and CDR2 SVGIG (reference sequence). The CDR3 runs 16 residues. The DNA of the CDR3 is TGTGCCTGGAGTGTCGGACACATTGGGATGAAAGAGACCCAGTACTTC. This encodes CAWSVGHIGMKETQYF.

This clonotype was detected many times. CDR3 DNA sequence: TGCAGTGCGGAGGGACATGGCGGGACCTACGAGCAGTACTTC. Protein: CSAEGHGGTYEQYF. J is TRBJ2-7 and V is TRBV20-1, with D perhaps matching TRBD1 or TRBD2 (6 bases each). Germline CDR1 is DFQATT and CDR2 is SNEGSKA (reference sequence). CDR3 size: 14 residues. Trimming took off 6 bases at V and 2 bases at J, with 17 bases between the two ends.

This clonotype showed up just a few times. The V gene is TRBV18, the J gene TRBJ1-1; perhaps TRBD1 as D (5 bases). Germline loops: CDR1 KGHSH, CDR2 LQKENI. V was trimmed by 3 bases and J by 0 bases, leaving 20 bases between them. The CDR3 has 18 amino acids. In nucleotides, the CDR3 is TGTGCCAGCTCACCCTTCCGACAGAACGACCCCATGAACACTGAAGCTTTCTTT. Amino acid sequence: CASSPFRQNDPMNTEAFF.

The V call is TRBV2, the J call TRBJ2-7, with TRBD1 identical over 12 bases. The CDR3 loop spans 14 amino acids. Trimming removed 5 bases from V and 7 bases from J; junction bases left unmatched: 6. In germline, CDR1 is SNHLY, CDR2 FYNNEI. The CDR3: CASSTGQGAGEQYF. Written as DNA, the CDR3 is TGTGCCAGCAGTACGGGACAGGGGGCAGGAGAGCAGTACTTC.

This clonotype was observed at least ten times. The J gene is TRBJ1-5, the V gene TRBV20-1, with D hard to call. The CDR3 extends over 13 amino acids. From germline, CDR1 is DFQATT and CDR2 SNEGSKA (reference sequence). V lost 0 bases and J 2 bases, leaving 5 bases between the germline ends. The CDR3 sequence: CSARDVGNQPQHF. For the CDR3, the DNA is TGCAGTGCTAGAGACGTAGGCAATCAGCCCCAGCATTTT.

The CDR3 loop is CASKQIYYGYTF. In DNA, the CDR3 is TGTGCCAGCAAACAAATCTACTATGGCTACACCTTC. This chain joins TRBV6-1 and TRBJ1-2; unclear D gene. The germline V and J ends were trimmed by 7 bases and 3 bases, with 9 bases remaining between them. CDR1 is MNHNS, CDR2 SASEGT, per germline. This CDR3 comprises 12 residues.

The count of this clonotype is one. J is TRBJ2-5 and V is TRBV6-1; the D is unclear. This CDR3 is 13 amino acids long. V lost 1 base, J lost 2 bases, and 5 bases lay in between. Germline values: CDR1 MNHNS, CDR2 SASEGT. As DNA, the CDR3 is TGTGCCAGCAGTGAAGAACCACAAGAGACCCAGTACTTC. It translates to CASSEEPQETQYF.

This clonotype was detected many times. The chain combines TRBV11-2 with TRBJ2-7; 10 bases line up with TRBD2. The germline V gene encodes CDR1 SGHAT and CDR2 FQNNGV. Germline trimming cut 6 bases from V and 2 bases from J; bases unmatched to any gene: 4. The CDR3 is made up of 14 amino acids. The CDR3 here is CASRSGLAAYEQYF. CDR3 sequence (DNA): TGTGCCAGCAGAAGTGGACTAGCGGCCTACGAGCAGTACTTC.

The table lists this clonotype with many counts. The rearrangement joins TRBV20-1 to TRBJ2-2; 7 positions agree with TRBD2. Germline V gene data show CDR1 as DFQATT and CDR2 as SNEGSKA (reference sequence). V was pared by 3 bases and J by 1 base, with 2 bases of the junction left unmatched. The CDR3 is made up of 14 amino acids. CDR3 nucleotides: TGCAGTGCTAGCGCTAGCGGGAACACCGGGGAGCTGTTTTTT. This gives the protein CSASASGNTGELFF.

This clonotype was counted ten times or more. The CDR3 region is CASSVGGGGNEREYF. The DNA of the CDR3 is TGTGCCAGCAGCGTAGGGGGAGGGGGAAACGAGCGGGAGTACTTC. V and J are TRBV9 and TRBJ2-7; a possible D gene is TRBD2 (7 bases). V was trimmed by 0 bases and J by 11 bases, leaving 21 bases between them. The germline gives CDR1 SGDLS, CDR2 YYNGEE. The CDR3 has 15 amino acids. The variable domain in full, completed from reference TRBV9 and TRBJ2-7, reads DSGVTQTPKHLITATGQRVTLRCSPRSGDLSVYWYQQSLDQGLQFLIQYYNGEERAKGNILERFSAQQFPDLHSELNLSSLELGDSALYFCASSVGGGGNEREYFGPGTRLTVT.

This clonotype has ten or more counts. The chain carries TRBV19 and TRBJ2-5, with TRBD2 matching 11 bases. V lost 8 bases to trimming and J lost 5 bases; unmatched junction nucleotides: 10. Germline CDR1 and CDR2: LNHDA and SQIVND (reference sequence). The CDR3 spans 15 residues. In nucleotides, the CDR3 is TGTGCCAGTGGGAGACTAGCGGGACTTGGGGAGACCCAGTACTTC. Amino acids: CASGRLAGLGETQYF.

The table lists this clonotype with many counts. V and J are TRBV19 and TRBJ1-6; D is unresolved. In germline, CDR1 is LNHDA, CDR2 SQIVND (reference sequence). The CDR3 covers 13 residues. V dropped 3 bases and J dropped 7 bases, with 7 bases sitting between them. The CDR3 DNA reads as TGTGCCAGTAGTATCGACGGAAATTCACCCCTCCACTTT. Encoded protein: CASSIDGNSPLHF. Looking up the rest from reference TRBV19 and TRBJ1-6 gives the full variable domain: DGGITQSPKYLFRKEGQNVTLSCEQNLNHDAMYWYRQDPGQGLRLIYYSQIVNDFQKGDIAEGYSVSREKKESFPLTVTSAQKNPTAFYLCASSIDGNSPLHFGNGTRLTVT.